Below, 2 T cell receptor beta chains from the same sample are listed, as sequenced in a study of OX40 agonist ivuxolimab in advanced cancers. Only in-frame clones appear in the TCRdb table, and some are missing; sequencing was by immunoSEQ multiplex PCR. The profile shows around 77,000 clones, 85% of them singletons. The sequenced sample was CD4+ or CD8+ T cells sorted from blood, obtained in a trial of the OX40 agonist ivuxolimab. The source is an adult with an advanced solid tumor such as melanoma, head and neck, liver or kidney cancer.

In regard to this clone: Mismatch with germline at one junction end may stem from a read error. Other nucleotide sequences from this sample produce the same CDR3. This chain links TRBV7-9 with TRBJ1-3; no definite D call. This CDR3 has 15 amino acids. Germline CDR1 SEHNR, CDR2 FQNEAQ (reference sequence). CDR3 nucleotides: TGCGCCAGCAGCTTACGCTCAGACTCTGGAAACACCATATATTTT. It translates to CASSLRSDSGNTIYF.

The V call is TRBV27, the J call TRBJ1-4; TRBD1 agrees at 11 bases. This CDR3 is built from 16 residues. Germline V gives CDR1 MNHEY, CDR2 SMNVEV (reference sequence). V shed 4 bases and J 4 bases; nucleotides not matched to a gene: 5. Here the CDR3 reads CASSSPGQGVNEKLFF. DNA of the CDR3: TGTGCCAGCAGTTCCCCGGGACAGGGGGTTAATGAAAAACTGTTTTTT.